Sequencing of this TCR beta chain was carried out in a study of blood T cell repertoires in COVID-19 (dated by TCRdb to 2019 to 2021). Regarding the study in general: The collaborator samples originated in the United States, Italy and Spain and spanned the acute and convalescent phases of COVID-19. A freely available public database, intended as a resource for researchers studying the immune response to SARS-CoV-2, is where the repertoires were released. Subjects who had been exposed to COVID-19, were actively infected with it, or had recovered from it provided the deeply sampled blood TCRbeta repertoires that made up the dataset. The sample metadata nearly always contained a de-identified subject ID, COVID-19 status, age in years and sex. The prospective study material was composed of cDNA or gDNA derived from T cells, B-cell-depleted T cells, or PBMCs. Where available, HLA class I and class II types were obtained from metadata supplied by the sample provider rather than from assay-based typing. The samples were drawn from two sources: the first 160 participants of the ongoing ImmuneRACE study, and 1,000 to 1,500 subjects contributed by 6 global collaborators. Study-wide conclusions, independent of this receptor: The quantity of clinical and demographic metadata differed by source and by participant and was supplied without curation.

A second Seattle source provided samples from volunteer blood donors who had recovered from COVID-19. Collaborating institutions collected whole blood in K2EDTA tubes following their own protocols. For TCRbeta analysis, collaborator samples were shipped as frozen whole blood, as isolated PBMCs, or as DNA extracted from either sample type. TCRbeta CDR3 regions were amplified from genomic DNA by means of the immunoSEQ Assay, a bias-controlled multiplex PCR. The authors' analysis ran thus. The number of nucleated cells in each sample was estimated from the amplification of reference gene primers within the assay. To quantify the absolute abundance of each unique TCRbeta CDR3 rearrangement, sequence reads were collapsed and filtered. For each sample, productive Simpson clonality was calculated by taking the square root of Simpson's diversity index across productive rearrangements. TCRdb took over this immuneACCESS table, retaining in-frame rearrangements with V and J assigned. Such tables are incomplete; in checked studies, under half of the missing clones stem from an unresolved V gene, and the remainder is unexplained. V and J calls and clone size are as listed in that table; D and trimming were resolved from the DNA. The table for this sample lists 200,000 to 300,000 clones; around 90% of them were counted only once. The ten top clones hold roughly 7% of the sample.

V and J are trimmed by 5 bases and 9 bases, and the gene matches miss 4 bases of the junction. Based on the germline V gene (reference sequence), the CDR1 and CDR2 sequences are GTSNPN and SVGIG. Including the terminal cysteine and phenylalanine, the CDR3 comprises 14 residues. Just the 42-base CDR3 DNA is kept, in frame starting at base 1. Comments on this clone: Its specific antigen is unknown. Per-nucleotide qualities are absent, and no much larger clonotype sits a single base away.

This sequence was found in a man aged 60 to 75 who had recovered from COVID-19. Recombination joined TRBV30 with TRBJ2-1, with TRBD2 identical over 16 junction bases. Sequencing used peripheral blood. In nucleotide form, the sequence is TGTGCCTGGGGGACTAGCGGGGGGGCTTTTGAGCAGTTCTTC. Its translation is CAWGTSGGAFEQFF.